The source of this T cell receptor (beta chain) is a study of blood T cell repertoires in COVID-19. Overall study context: The United States, Italy and Spain supplied acute and convalescent COVID-19 samples.

Generated by immunoSEQ multiplex PCR, the TCRdb table keeps only in-frame clones and is missing some. The sample has around 77,000 clones; roughly 80% are singletons. CDR1 is MNHNS and CDR2 is SASEGT in the germline V gene. V trimming: 6 bases; J trimming: 0 bases; junction bases outside the gene matches: 8. The CDR3 contains 16 residues. Specimen: peripheral blood. The J gene is TRBJ1-3, the V gene TRBV6-1, with TRBD1 matching over 7 bases. This receptor was obtained from a human donor in a cohort sampled during active COVID-19. This CDR3 reads CASREQGSSSGNTIYF. The CDR3 DNA sequence: TGTGCCAGCAGGGAACAGGGGTCCAGCTCTGGAAACACCATATATTTT.